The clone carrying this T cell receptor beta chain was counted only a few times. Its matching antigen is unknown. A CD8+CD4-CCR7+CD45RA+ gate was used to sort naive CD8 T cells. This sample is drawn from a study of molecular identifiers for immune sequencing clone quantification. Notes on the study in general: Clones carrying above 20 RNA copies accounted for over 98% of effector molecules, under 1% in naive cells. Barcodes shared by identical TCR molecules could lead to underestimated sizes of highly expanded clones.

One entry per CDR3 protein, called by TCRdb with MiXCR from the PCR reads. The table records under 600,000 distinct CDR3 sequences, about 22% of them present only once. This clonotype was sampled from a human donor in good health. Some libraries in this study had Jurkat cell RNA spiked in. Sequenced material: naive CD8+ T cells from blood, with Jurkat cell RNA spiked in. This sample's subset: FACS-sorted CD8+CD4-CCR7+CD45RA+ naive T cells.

Here the CDR3 reads CASSGGGDPYGYTF. CDR3 DNA sequence: TGTGCCAGCAGCGGGGGTGGAGATCCCTATGGCTACACCTTC. V and J are TRBV7-9 and TRBJ1-2; TRBD1 might be the D (5 bases). The CDR3 totals 14 residues. Trimming cost V 5 bases and J 4 bases, with 14 bases left between them. Germline V CDR1 and CDR2: SEHNR, FQNEAQ (reference sequence). The whole variable domain, filled in from reference TRBV7-9 and TRBJ1-2, reads DTGVSQNPRHKITKRGQNVTFRCDPISEHNRLYWYRQTLGQGPEFLTYFQNEAQLEKSRLLSDRFSAERPKGSFSTLEIQRTEQGDSAMYLCASSGGGDPYGYTFGSGTRLTVV.